This is a list of T cell receptor beta chains from one sample in a study of shared T cell receptors in the human thymus. Profiled with immunoSEQ multiplex PCR; TCRdb holds only in-frame clones, not every one. Of 500,000 to 750,000 clones listed, approximately 87% are singletons. Separately, the same data were catalogued under a study of human thymus T cells.

The sample taken for sequencing was thymocytes. Receptor source: a boy under three years old with a congenital heart defect. Each CDR3 is given with its conserved first and last residue. D genes are given only for firm matches. Expanded clones are given a class, and other clones once, few, many or no size at all.

cdr3_length j_call v_call d_call clone_size cdr3_aa cdr3_nt
14 TRBJ1-5 TRBV19 - few CASSSPQRNQPQHF TGTGCCAGTAGTTCCCCACAACGCAATCAGCCCCAGCATTTT
14 TRBJ1-1 TRBV2 - - CASSEAGQNTEAFF TGTGCCAGCAGTGAAGCCGGACAGAACACTGAAGCTTTCTTT
15 TRBJ1-3 TRBV7-4 - - CASSRGLPPGNTIYF TGTGCCAGCAGCAGGGGACTGCCCCCTGGAAACACCATATATTTT
14 TRBJ1-2 TRBV6-5 - - CASSYSAQGHGYTF TGTGCCAGCAGTTACTCGGCCCAGGGACACGGCTACACCTTC
16 TRBJ2-7 TRBV27 TRBD2 - CASSTTPSGRLYEQYF TGTGCCAGCAGTACAACTCCTAGCGGGAGGCTCTACGAGCAGTACTTC
20 TRBJ2-3 TRBV27 TRBD2 - CASSFRLAGVQVAATDTQYF TGTGCCAGCAGTTTCCGGCTAGCGGGAGTTCAGGTAGCAGCGACAGATACGCAGTATTTT
14 TRBJ1-1 TRBV2 - - CASREQGFDTEAFF TGTGCCAGCAGGGAGCAGGGGTTTGACACTGAAGCTTTCTTT
13 TRBJ2-7 TRBV11-2 - - CATAQSGTHEQYF TGTGCCACCGCACAATCCGGGACTCACGAGCAGTACTTC
14 TRBJ2-7 TRBV5-1 TRBD1 - CASSPIQGNWEQYF TGCGCCAGCAGCCCCATACAGGGGAATTGGGAGCAGTACTTC
12 TRBJ1-5 TRBV12-5 - - CASGLADQPQHF TGTGCTAGTGGTTTGGCCGATCAGCCCCAGCATTTT
15 TRBJ2-3 TRBV30 - - CAWSIEGPCTDTQYF TGTGCCTGGAGTATTGAGGGCCCATGCACAGATACGCAGTATTTT
14 TRBJ2-7 TRBV7-2 - - CASSKDCSLYEQYF TGTGCCAGCAGCAAGGACTGCTCTCTGTACGAGCAGTACTTC
18 TRBJ2-6 TRBV11-2 TRBD1 - CASSHTRGQRSGANVLTF TGTGCCAGCAGCCACACTAGGGGACAGCGCTCTGGGGCCAACGTCCTGACTTTC
16 TRBJ1-1 TRBV4-1 - few CASSQGSGGRGTEAFF TGCGCCAGCAGCCAAGGAAGTGGCGGAAGGGGAACTGAAGCTTTCTTT
12 TRBJ2-7 TRBV5-4 - - CASSGGVHEQYF TGTGCCAGCAGCGGCGGGGTCCACGAGCAGTACTTC
15 TRBJ2-1 TRBV7-3 - - CASSLFVSRDNEQFF TGTGCCAGCAGCTTATTTGTATCTCGGGACAATGAGCAGTTCTTC
15 TRBJ2-3 TRBV2 TRBD2 - CASRGLAEPTDTQYF TGTGCCAGCCGTGGGCTAGCGGAGCCCACAGATACGCAGTATTTT
14 TRBJ1-5 TRBV6-4 - once CASIGCGIIWPQHF TGTGCCAGCATCGGTTGCGGGATTATCTGGCCCCAGCATTTT
16 TRBJ1-3 TRBV6-6 TRBD1 - CASRRDRGARGNTIYF TGTGCCAGCAGACGGGACAGGGGTGCAAGAGGAAACACCATATATTTT
13 TRBJ2-7 TRBV19 TRBD2 - CASSAREEYEQYF TGTGCCAGTAGTGCCCGGGAGGAGTACGAGCAGTACTTC
14 TRBJ2-7 TRBV5-8 TRBD2 - CASPPGGSTHEQYF TGTGCCAGTCCCCCGGGGGGGAGTACCCACGAGCAGTACTTC
15 TRBJ1-1 TRBV25-1 - - CASSGHSVIGAEAFF TGTGCCAGCAGTGGACACTCAGTGATAGGGGCTGAAGCTTTCTTT
16 TRBJ1-2 TRBV11-2 TRBD1 - CASSPWTGGRMYGYTF TGTGCCAGCAGCCCCTGGACAGGGGGTCGAATGTATGGCTACACCTTC
14 TRBJ1-4 TRBV30 TRBD1 - CAWRAAGGDEKLFF TGTGCCTGGAGGGCCGCAGGGGGCGATGAAAAACTGTTTTTT
15 TRBJ1-2 TRBV28 - - CASSAGAGRNDGYTF TGTGCCAGCAGTGCGGGGGCCGGTAGAAACGATGGCTACACCTTC
16 TRBJ1-1 TRBV15 TRBD1 - CATIQDRGYGNTEAFF TGTGCCACCATCCAAGACAGGGGGTATGGGAACACTGAAGCTTTCTTT
14 TRBJ2-7 TRBV7-9 - - CASSLGPKTYEQYF TGTGCCAGCAGCTTAGGCCCCAAAACCTACGAGCAGTACTTC
16 TRBJ2-3 TRBV5-1 TRBD1 - CASSFSGTGRTDTQYF TGCGCCAGCAGCTTTTCCGGGACAGGCCGCACAGATACGCAGTATTTT
15 TRBJ2-5 TRBV7-2 TRBD1 - CASSQGQGPQETQYF TGTGCCAGCAGCCAGGGACAGGGGCCCCAAGAGACCCAGTACTTC
16 TRBJ2-7 TRBV11-1 TRBD1 - CASSLVGQGVSYEQYF TGTGCCAGCAGCTTAGTAGGACAGGGGGTCTCCTACGAGCAGTACTTC
13 TRBJ2-7 TRBV27 TRBD1 - CASARGTPYEQYF TGTGCCAGCGCCAGGGGGACACCTTACGAGCAGTACTTC
14 TRBJ2-4 TRBV30 TRBD1 - CAWRGQGDKNIQYF TGTGCCTGGAGGGGACAGGGAGACAAAAACATTCAGTACTTC
14 TRBJ2-7 TRBV5-4 TRBD2 - CASSLYGRPYEQYF TGTGCCAGCAGCTTATACGGGAGGCCCTACGAGCAGTACTTC
20 TRBJ1-1 TRBV5-1 - - CASSPTGSRGRGRMNTEAFF TGCGCCAGCAGCCCCACCGGGTCCCGGGGGAGGGGCCGAATGAACACTGAAGCTTTCTTT
15 TRBJ1-3 TRBV5-6 - - CASSLLGGSGNTIYF TGTGCCAGCAGCTTGCTAGGGGGCTCTGGAAACACCATATATTTT
13 TRBJ2-5 TRBV25-1 TRBD2 - CASRLAGEETQYF TGTGCCAGCAGGTTAGCGGGAGAAGAGACCCAGTACTTC
16 TRBJ2-7 TRBV27 TRBD1 - CASSYAGGQGFHEQYF TGTGCCAGCAGTTATGCCGGGGGACAGGGGTTCCACGAGCAGTACTTC
15 TRBJ1-4 TRBV27 - - CASSTSGATNEKLFF TGTGCCAGCAGTACTTCCGGTGCAACTAATGAAAAACTGTTTTTT
14 TRBJ1-1 TRBV25-1 - - CASSDPGESTEAFF TGTGCCAGCAGTGATCCGGGGGAGTCCACTGAAGCTTTCTTT
17 TRBJ2-5 TRBV6-1 - - CASSEGPERATQETQYF TGTGCCAGCAGTGAAGGGCCCGAGCGGGCCACCCAAGAGACCCAGTACTTC
17 TRBJ1-2 TRBV4-2 - - CASTATPSGGRDYGYTF TGTGCCAGCACCGCAACCCCCTCCGGGGGAAGAGACTATGGCTACACCTTC
13 TRBJ1-2 TRBV5-6 - - CASSLKYGDGYTF TGTGCCAGCAGCTTGAAGTACGGGGATGGCTACACCTTC
12 TRBJ2-7 TRBV30 - - CAHRSPGGEQYF TGTGCCCACAGGTCCCCCGGCGGAGAGCAGTACTTC